A single sample gave rise to the 28 T cell receptor beta chains below, sequenced in a study of neurological immune-mediated disorders (dated by TCRdb to the late 2010s). The library was generated by 5' RACE. Sequencing was carried out with an Illumina HiSeq 2500. TCRdb applied fastp at Q25 and MiXCR to the public reads, then kept only in-frame beta chains. Each entry merges the rows of one CDR3 protein and shows their most common DNA and genes. The sample profile shows over 45,000 distinct CDR3 sequences; about 25% of them were found once. Around a quarter of the sample belongs to the ten largest clones. Input material: PBMCs. Source of these receptors: a woman in her 70s in good health.

The chain uses TRBV7-2 and TRBJ2-2; D is perhaps TRBD1 or TRBD2 (5 bases each). Trimming cost V 0 bases and J 10 bases, with 9 bases left between them. The CDR3 runs 13 residues. Per the germline V gene, CDR1 is SGHTA and CDR2 is FQGNSA. CDR3 sequence (DNA): TGTGCCAGCAGCTTAGCGAGGGGCGTGGAGCTGTTTTTT. Translated: CASSLARGVELFF.

This clonotype was recorded many times. The gene calls are TRBV20-1 and TRBJ1-1; D not certain. Germline CDR1 and CDR2: DFQATT and SNEGSKA (reference sequence). Trimming left V 0 bases short and J 2 bases short, with 13 bases between. The CDR3 contains 15 residues. DNA of the CDR3: TGCAGTGCTAGAGATCCAACTGGAGGAAACACTGAAGCTTTCTTT. It codes for CSARDPTGGNTEAFF.

This clonotype was counted many times. J is TRBJ1-5 and V is TRBV7-2; D is ambiguous. This CDR3 is built from 15 residues. Trimming removed 5 bases from V and 1 base from J, with 12 bases in between. From germline, CDR1 is SGHTA and CDR2 FQGNSA. The CDR3 sequence: CASSPMPNSNQPQHF. The CDR3 coding sequence is TGTGCCAGCAGCCCAATGCCCAACAGCAATCAGCCCCAGCATTTT. The full variable domain, completed using reference TRBV7-2 and TRBJ1-5, is GAGVSQSPSNKVTEKGKDVELRCDPISGHTALYWYRQSLGQGLEFLIYFQGNSAPDKSGLPSDRFSAERTGGSVSTLTIQRTQQEDSAVYLCASSPMPNSNQPQHFGDGTRLSIL.

There are many counts of this clonotype. The chain links TRBV7-9 to TRBJ2-7; D unclear. Deletions cut 5 bases from V and 1 base from J, with 9 bases between. The CDR3 contains 13 residues. Germline V gene lookup returns CDR1 SEHNR and CDR2 FQNEAQ (reference sequence). CDR3 residues: CASSGLPSYEQYF. In DNA form, the CDR3 reads TGTGCCAGCAGCGGGCTGCCTTCCTACGAGCAGTACTTC.

As concerns this clonotype: A much larger clone is a single base away; this may be a read error. This rearrangement joins TRBV5-1 to TRBJ2-5; no firm D call. This CDR3 comprises 13 residues. V was trimmed by 5 bases and J by 5 bases, leaving 13 bases between them. Germline V gives CDR1 SGHRS, CDR2 YFSETQ. For the CDR3, the DNA is TGCGCCAGCAGATTTGGCAGGTGGGAGACCCAGTACTTC. Translating gives CASRFGRWETQYF.

This clonotype came up many times. This CDR3 reads CASSYSGGGHEQYF. CDR3 coding DNA: TGTGCCAGCAGTTACTCGGGAGGGGGCCACGAGCAGTACTTC. This rearrangement joins TRBV6-2 or TRBV6-3 to TRBJ2-7; D possibly uses TRBD1 or TRBD2 (7 bases each). From germline, CDR1 is MNHEY and CDR2 SVGEGT. This CDR3 is built from 14 residues. Trimming pared 0 bases from V and 5 bases from J, leaving 11 bases between.

This clonotype was seen ten or more times. This chain links TRBV6-1 with TRBJ1-5; 9 positions agree with TRBD1. CDR1 is MNHNS, CDR2 SASEGT, per germline. The CDR3 is 14 residues long. J was trimmed by 4 bases and V by 6 bases; bases with no gene match: 4. CDR3 sequence reads: CASRGTGINQPQHF. The CDR3 bases are TGTGCCAGCAGGGGGACAGGGATTAATCAGCCCCAGCATTTT.

This chain joins TRBV5-1 and TRBJ2-3; the match to TRBD2 covers 10 bases. The germline V gene has CDR1 SGHRS and CDR2 YFSETQ. V lost 0 bases to trimming and J lost 5 bases; unmatched junction nucleotides: 6. The CDR3 is made up of 16 amino acids. CDR3 nucleotides: TGCGCCAGCAGCTTGGCCAGCGGGGGGGCCAGAGATACGCAGTATTTT. Its translation: CASSLASGGARDTQYF. The variable domain in full, completed from reference TRBV5-1 and TRBJ2-3, reads KAGVTQTPRYLIKTRGQQVTLSCSPISGHRSVSWYQQTPGQGLQFLFEYFSETQRNKGNFPGRFSGRQFSNSRSEMNVSTLELGDSALYLCASSLASGGARDTQYFGPGTRLTVL.

The gene calls are TRBV5-1 and TRBJ2-2, with D possibly TRBD2 on 6 matching bases. The CDR3 covers 15 residues. The germline V and J ends were trimmed by 0 bases and 6 bases, with 12 bases remaining between them. The germline V gene has CDR1 SGHRS and CDR2 YFSETQ. The CDR3 loop is CASSLVAGRPGELFF. The CDR3 coding sequence is TGCGCCAGCAGCTTGGTGGCGGGGAGGCCCGGGGAGCTGTTTTTT.

Many counts were recorded for this clonotype. The chain has TRBV4-1 and TRBJ2-3, with 9 nucleotides matching TRBD2. Per the germline V gene, CDR1 is MGHRA and CDR2 is YSYEKL. The CDR3 is made up of 15 amino acids. Trimming cost V 4 bases and J 6 bases; bases outside gene matches: 8. CDR3 loop: CASSPYSGSLDTQYF. The CDR3, as DNA: TGCGCCAGCAGCCCCTATAGCGGGAGCTTGGATACGCAGTATTTT.

This clonotype was found many times. This chain uses TRBV9 with TRBJ2-5, with TRBD1 as a possible D gene (5 bases). Trimming stripped 3 bases from V and 5 bases from J, with 17 bases between. Germline V gene sequence: CDR1 SGDLS, CDR2 YYNGEE. This CDR3 comprises 15 residues. The CDR3 here is CASSGGLGHQETQYF. CDR3 DNA: TGTGCCAGCAGCGGGGGCCTCGGGCATCAGGAGACCCAGTACTTC.

This clonotype turned up a few times. The chain couples TRBV18 to TRBJ2-7, with 11 bases fitting TRBD1. The trim removed 0 bases at V and 2 bases at J, leaving 3 bases unmatched. This CDR3 is built from 16 residues. Germline V CDR1 and CDR2: KGHSH, LQKENI. In DNA form, the CDR3 reads TGTGCCAGCTCACCACCGGGGACAGGGGGGGCCTACGAGCAGTACTTC. Its protein is CASSPPGTGGAYEQYF.

The V gene is TRBV10-1, the J gene TRBJ2-7; D might be TRBD1 (6 bases). CDR1 is WNHNN and CDR2 is SYGVQD in the germline V gene (reference sequence). CDR3 length: 16 amino acids. V dropped 2 bases and J dropped 3 bases, with 17 bases sitting between them. CDR3 DNA: TGCGCCAGCAGTGAGAGCTCCGGGACAACTAACTACGAGCAGTACTTC. It is translated as CASSESSGTTNYEQYF.

This clonotype has only a few counts. The rearrangement uses TRBV7-2 and TRBJ1-1; D not certain. The CDR3 has 16 amino acids. CDR1 is SGHTA and CDR2 is FQGNSA in the germline V gene. The V end lost 1 base, the J end lost 0 bases, and 12 bases lay between the germline ends. In nucleotides, the CDR3 is TGTGCCAGCAGCTTAGTGTATTTAACAATGAACACTGAAGCTTTCTTT. Its protein product is CASSLVYLTMNTEAFF.

The table lists this clonotype with many counts. This chain links TRBV6-6 with TRBJ1-6, with TRBD1 identical over 8 bases. The V gene's germline CDR1 is MNHNY and CDR2 SVGAGI (reference sequence). The V and J ends lost 5 bases and 8 bases, in that order; junction bases with no gene match: 8. The CDR3 covers 15 residues. In nucleotides, the CDR3 is TGTGCCAGCAGTCCAAGCTCAGGGGGCCATTCACCCCTCCACTTT. This encodes CASSPSSGGHSPLHF.

The genes are TRBV4-2 and TRBJ1-5, with TRBD1 matching 9 bases. The germline V gene has CDR1 LGHNA and CDR2 YNFKEQ. V dropped 0 bases and J dropped 4; count of bases not matched to a gene: 4. The CDR3 has 16 residues. The CDR3 DNA reads as TGTGCCAGCAGCCAAGAAGCGGACAGGGGAAATCAGCCCCAGCATTTT. Residues: CASSQEADRGNQPQHF.

This clonotype occurred many times. The gene calls are TRBV10-3 and TRBJ1-1, with TRBD1 identical over 7 bases. Losses at the gene ends were 6 bases for V and 1 base for J; bases not matched to a gene: 5. The CDR3 covers 14 residues. Per germline, CDR1 ENHRY and CDR2 SYGVKD. The CDR3 sequence is CAISLQGPNTEAFF. The CDR3 coding sequence is TGTGCCATCAGCCTACAGGGGCCGAACACTGAAGCTTTCTTT.

This clonotype was seen at least ten times. This chain uses TRBV6-6 with TRBJ2-1; D is uncertain. V was trimmed by 2 bases and J by 0 bases, leaving 8 bases between them. The CDR3 runs 15 residues. Germline V gene sequence: CDR1 MNHNY, CDR2 SVGAGI (reference sequence). The chain's CDR3 is CASSYGSSSYNEQFF. In DNA form, the CDR3 reads TGTGCCAGCAGTTACGGGTCGAGCTCCTACAATGAGCAGTTCTTC.

This clonotype was seen more than once but under ten times. The chain has TRBV6-5 and TRBJ1-4; 7 nucleotides agree with TRBD1. The germline V gene has CDR1 MNHEY and CDR2 SVGAGI. There are 14 residues in the CDR3. The junction had 8 bases not matched to a gene; V was cut back by 5 bases and J by 8 bases. The CDR3 coding sequence is TGTGCCAGCAGTCTACAGGGGCGCGCCGAAAAACTGTTTTTT. Protein sequence: CASSLQGRAEKLFF.

This clonotype showed up many times. V and J are TRBV5-5 and TRBJ1-1, with D perhaps matching TRBD1 (5 bases). Per germline, CDR1 SGHKS and CDR2 YYEKEE (reference sequence). Trimming removed 0 bases at V and 7 bases at J, with 16 bases between. CDR3 length equals 15 residues. This chain's CDR3 is CASSLALRVPIEAFF. In nucleotides, the CDR3 is TGTGCCAGCAGCTTGGCCCTCAGGGTCCCGATTGAAGCTTTCTTT.

This clonotype was counted many times. The genes are TRBV4-3 and TRBJ2-1; D unclear. The ends were cut back, 1 base at V and 4 bases at J, with 11 bases in the middle. Germline assignment: CDR1 LGHNA and CDR2 YSLEER. This CDR3 has 15 residues. This CDR3 is CASSQVVGAYNEQFF. The CDR3 bases are TGCGCCAGCAGCCAAGTGGTGGGTGCGTACAATGAGCAGTTCTTC.

With respect to this clonotype: A clone one base away is much larger, so this may be a read error. V gene TRBV7-2 combines with J gene TRBJ2-1, with 12 positions matching TRBD2. Looked up from germline, CDR1 is SGHTA and CDR2 is FQGNSA. The CDR3 extends over 17 amino acids. Losses at the gene ends were 10 bases for V and 6 bases for J; bases not matched to a gene: 16. The CDR3 loop reads CAIRAPMLAGGRNEQFF. CDR3 nucleotides: TGTGCCATCAGGGCACCAATGCTAGCGGGAGGGCGCAATGAGCAGTTCTTC.

There are many counts of this clonotype. The chain is built from TRBV18 and TRBJ1-5, with D unresolved. There are 13 residues in the CDR3. In germline, CDR1 is KGHSH, CDR2 LQKENI. V dropped 6 bases and J dropped 4 bases, with 10 bases sitting between them. CDR3 in amino acids: CASSEGFNQPQHF. In DNA, the CDR3 is TGTGCCAGCTCTGAAGGGTTTAATCAGCCCCAGCATTTT.

This chain connects TRBV20-1 to TRBJ2-1; 9 bases align to TRBD2. The CDR3 is 16 amino acids. V gave up 0 bases and J gave up 6 bases; unmatched junction bases: 9. The germline V gene encodes CDR1 DFQATT and CDR2 SNEGSKA (reference sequence). The CDR3 bases are TGCAGTGCTAGAGATCCGGTAGCGGGGGCCTCCAATGAGCAGTTCTTC. Translating gives CSARDPVAGASNEQFF.

This clonotype was found many times. CDR3 in amino acids: CASSQLGLRETQYF. The CDR3 region has the DNA TGTGCCAGCAGTCAACTAGGGTTACGAGAGACCCAGTACTTC. The V gene is TRBV5-5, the J gene TRBJ2-5; weak D call: TRBD2 (5 bases). The CDR3 contains 14 residues. Germline assignment: CDR1 SGHKS and CDR2 YYEKEE (reference sequence). The V gene lost 5 bases and the J gene lost 4 bases, with 15 bases spanning the gap.

This clonotype has ten or more counts. The V call is TRBV7-9, the J call TRBJ2-1; 11 bases agree with TRBD2. The CDR3 extends over 15 amino acids. The germline V gene encodes CDR1 SEHNR and CDR2 FQNEAQ (reference sequence). V shed 6 bases and J 4 bases; nucleotides not matched to a gene: 5. Here the CDR3 DNA reads TGTGCCAGCAGAGGGTCTAGCGGGAGGTACAATGAGCAGTTCTTC. Amino acid sequence: CASRGSSGRYNEQFF.

The rearrangement joins TRBV18 to TRBJ2-1; D is undetermined. Germline lookup yields CDR1 KGHSH and CDR2 LQKENI. The CDR3 length is 13 residues. The V end was cut by 6 bases, the J end by 7 bases, with 13 bases between. CDR3 in amino acids: CASSPDLSNEQFF. The CDR3 region has the DNA TGTGCCAGCTCGCCCGACCTCTCAAATGAGCAGTTCTTC.

This clonotype was observed at least ten times. V is TRBV20-1 and J is TRBJ1-1, with TRBD1 matching over 9 bases. Trimming cost V 6 bases and J 3 bases; bases outside gene matches: 5. Germline assignment: CDR1 DFQATT and CDR2 SNEGSKA (reference sequence). This CDR3 spans 13 amino acids. This chain's CDR3 is CSAPGTGHTEAFF. DNA of the CDR3: TGCAGTGCCCCAGGGACAGGGCACACTGAAGCTTTCTTT.